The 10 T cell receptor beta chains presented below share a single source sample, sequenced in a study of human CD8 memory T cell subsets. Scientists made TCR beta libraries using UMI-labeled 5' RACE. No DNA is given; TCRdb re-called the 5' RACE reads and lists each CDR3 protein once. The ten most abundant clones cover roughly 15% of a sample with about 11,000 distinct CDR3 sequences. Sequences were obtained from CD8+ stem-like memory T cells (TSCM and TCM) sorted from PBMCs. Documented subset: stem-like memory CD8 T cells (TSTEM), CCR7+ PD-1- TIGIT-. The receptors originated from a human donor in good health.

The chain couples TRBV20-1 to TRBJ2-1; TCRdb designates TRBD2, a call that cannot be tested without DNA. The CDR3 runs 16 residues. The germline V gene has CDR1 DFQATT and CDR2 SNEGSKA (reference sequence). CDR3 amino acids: CSANGQLAGTYNEQFF.

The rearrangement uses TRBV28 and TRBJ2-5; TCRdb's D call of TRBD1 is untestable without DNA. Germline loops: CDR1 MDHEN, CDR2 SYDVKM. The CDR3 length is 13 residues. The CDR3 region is CASSWGGGETQYF. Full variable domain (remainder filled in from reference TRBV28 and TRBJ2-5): DVKVTQSSRYLVKRTGEKVFLECVQDMDHENMFWYRQDPGLGLRLIYFSYDVKMKEKGDIPEGYSVSREKKERFSLILESASTNQTSMYLCASSWGGGETQYFGPGTRLLVL.

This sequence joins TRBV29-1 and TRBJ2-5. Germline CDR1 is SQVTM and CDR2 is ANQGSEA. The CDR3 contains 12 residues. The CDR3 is CSVHTGSETQYF.

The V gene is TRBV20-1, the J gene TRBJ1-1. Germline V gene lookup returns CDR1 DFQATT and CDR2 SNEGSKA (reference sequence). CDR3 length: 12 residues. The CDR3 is CSAPSQQAEAFF.

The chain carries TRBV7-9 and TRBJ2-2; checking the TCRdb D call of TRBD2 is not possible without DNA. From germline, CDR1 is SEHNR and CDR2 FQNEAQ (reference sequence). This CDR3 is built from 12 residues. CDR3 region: CASHEGAGELFF.

This chain's CDR3 is CASSEAPGGGGYTF. The genes are TRBV6-1 and TRBJ1-2; checking the TCRdb D call of TRBD1 is not possible without DNA. The CDR3 covers 14 residues. Germline CDR1 and CDR2: MNHNS and SASEGT.

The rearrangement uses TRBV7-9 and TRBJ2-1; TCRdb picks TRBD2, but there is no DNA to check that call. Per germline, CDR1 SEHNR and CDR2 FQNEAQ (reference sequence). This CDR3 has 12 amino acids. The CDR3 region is CASSLGVLGKFF. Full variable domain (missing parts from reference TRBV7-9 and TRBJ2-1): DTGVSQNPRHKITKRGQNVTFRCDPISEHNRLYWYRQTLGQGPEFLTYFQNEAQLEKSRLLSDRFSAERPKGSFSTLEIQRTEQGDSAMYLCASSLGVLGKFFGPGTRLTVL.

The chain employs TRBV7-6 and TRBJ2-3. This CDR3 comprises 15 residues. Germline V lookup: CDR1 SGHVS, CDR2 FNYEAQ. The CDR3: CASSLVAGYTDTQYF.

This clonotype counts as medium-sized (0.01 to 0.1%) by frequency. This CDR3 is CSVEEFDEYQETQYF. The V call is TRBV29-1, the J call TRBJ2-5. The CDR3 is made up of 15 amino acids. Germline V gives CDR1 SQVTM, CDR2 ANQGSEA.

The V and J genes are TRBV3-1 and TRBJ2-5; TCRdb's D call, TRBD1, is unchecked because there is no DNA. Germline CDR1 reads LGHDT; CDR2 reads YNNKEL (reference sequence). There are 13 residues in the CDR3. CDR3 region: CASSHIPWETQYF.